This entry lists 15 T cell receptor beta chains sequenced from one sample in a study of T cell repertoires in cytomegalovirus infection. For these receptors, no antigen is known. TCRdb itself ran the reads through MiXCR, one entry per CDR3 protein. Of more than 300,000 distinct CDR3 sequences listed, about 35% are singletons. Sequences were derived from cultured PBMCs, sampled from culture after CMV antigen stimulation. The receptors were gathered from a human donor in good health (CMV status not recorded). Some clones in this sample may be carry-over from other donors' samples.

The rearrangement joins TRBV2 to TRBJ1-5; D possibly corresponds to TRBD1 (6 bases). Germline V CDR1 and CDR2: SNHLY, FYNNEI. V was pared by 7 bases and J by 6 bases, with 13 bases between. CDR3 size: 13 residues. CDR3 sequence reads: CASIELTGQPQHF. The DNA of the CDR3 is TGTGCCAGCATTGAGTTGACAGGTCAGCCCCAGCATTTT.

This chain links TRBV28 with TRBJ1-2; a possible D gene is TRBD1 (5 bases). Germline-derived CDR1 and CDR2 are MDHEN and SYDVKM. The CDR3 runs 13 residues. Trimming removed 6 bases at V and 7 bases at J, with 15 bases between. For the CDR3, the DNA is TGTGCCAGCAGGAGTAGACAGTTGGCTGGCTACACCTTC. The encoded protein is CASRSRQLAGYTF.

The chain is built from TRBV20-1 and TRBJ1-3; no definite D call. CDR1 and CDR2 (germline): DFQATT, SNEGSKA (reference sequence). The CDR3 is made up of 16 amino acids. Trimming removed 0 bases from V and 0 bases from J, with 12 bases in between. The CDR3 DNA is TGCAGTGCTAGAGATCCGCGGTCACACTCTGGAAACACCATATATTTT. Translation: CSARDPRSHSGNTIYF.

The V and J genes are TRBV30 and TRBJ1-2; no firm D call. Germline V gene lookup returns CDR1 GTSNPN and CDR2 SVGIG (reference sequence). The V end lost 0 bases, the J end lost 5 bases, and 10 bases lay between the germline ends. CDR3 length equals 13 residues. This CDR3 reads CAWSVNIGYGYTF. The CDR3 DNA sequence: TGTGCCTGGAGTGTTAACATAGGATATGGCTACACCTTC.

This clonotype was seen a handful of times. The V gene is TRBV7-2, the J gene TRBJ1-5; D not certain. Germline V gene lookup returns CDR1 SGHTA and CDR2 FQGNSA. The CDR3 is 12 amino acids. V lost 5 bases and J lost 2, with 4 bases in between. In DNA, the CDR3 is TGTGCCAGCAGCCGGGGCAATCAGCCCCAGCATTTT. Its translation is CASSRGNQPQHF. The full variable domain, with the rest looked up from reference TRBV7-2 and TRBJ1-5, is GAGVSQSPSNKVTEKGKDVELRCDPISGHTALYWYRQSLGQGLEFLIYFQGNSAPDKSGLPSDRFSAERTGGSVSTLTIQRTQQEDSAVYLCASSRGNQPQHFGDGTRLSIL.

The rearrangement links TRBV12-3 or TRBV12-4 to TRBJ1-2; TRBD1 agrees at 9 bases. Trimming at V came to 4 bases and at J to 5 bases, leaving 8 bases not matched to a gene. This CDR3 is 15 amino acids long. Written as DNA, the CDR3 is TGTGCCAGCAGTTCGGGGACAGGGCTGATATATGGCTACACCTTC. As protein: CASSSGTGLIYGYTF.

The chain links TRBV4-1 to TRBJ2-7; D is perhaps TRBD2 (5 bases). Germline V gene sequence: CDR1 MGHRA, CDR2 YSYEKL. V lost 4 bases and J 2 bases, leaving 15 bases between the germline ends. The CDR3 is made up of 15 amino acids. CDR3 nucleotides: TGCGCCAGCAGCCCCAGCGGAACAACCGCCTACGAGCAGTACGTC. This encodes CASSPSGTTAYEQYV.

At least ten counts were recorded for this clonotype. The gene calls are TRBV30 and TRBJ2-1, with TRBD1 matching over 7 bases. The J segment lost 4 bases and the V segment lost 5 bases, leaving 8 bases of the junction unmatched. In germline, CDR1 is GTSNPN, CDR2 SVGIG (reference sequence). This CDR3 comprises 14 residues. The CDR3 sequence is CAWAGTDRYNEQFF. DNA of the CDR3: TGTGCCTGGGCCGGGACAGATAGATACAATGAGCAGTTCTTC.

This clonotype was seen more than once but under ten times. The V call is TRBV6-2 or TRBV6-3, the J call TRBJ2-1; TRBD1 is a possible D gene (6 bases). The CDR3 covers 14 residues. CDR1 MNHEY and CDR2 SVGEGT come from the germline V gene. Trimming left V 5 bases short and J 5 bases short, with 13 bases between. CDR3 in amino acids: CASSPTGYNNEQFF. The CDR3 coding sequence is TGTGCCAGCAGTCCGACAGGCTACAACAATGAGCAGTTCTTC.

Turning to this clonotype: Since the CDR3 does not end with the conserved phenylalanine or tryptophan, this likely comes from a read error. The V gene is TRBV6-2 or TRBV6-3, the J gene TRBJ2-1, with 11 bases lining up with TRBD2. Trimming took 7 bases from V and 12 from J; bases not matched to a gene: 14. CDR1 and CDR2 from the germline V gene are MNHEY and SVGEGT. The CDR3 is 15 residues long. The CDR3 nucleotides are TGTGCCAGCATGGGAGCCAGCCGGACTAGCGGGTTGCAGTTCCTC. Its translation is CASMGASRTSGLQFL.

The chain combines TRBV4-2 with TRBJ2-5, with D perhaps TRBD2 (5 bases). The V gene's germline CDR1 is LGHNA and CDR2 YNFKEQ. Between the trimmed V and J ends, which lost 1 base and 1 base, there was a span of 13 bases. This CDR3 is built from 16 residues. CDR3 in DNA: TGTGCCAGCAGCCAAGCCCTGGAGGACGCCCAAGAGACCCAGTACTTC. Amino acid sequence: CASSQALEDAQETQYF.

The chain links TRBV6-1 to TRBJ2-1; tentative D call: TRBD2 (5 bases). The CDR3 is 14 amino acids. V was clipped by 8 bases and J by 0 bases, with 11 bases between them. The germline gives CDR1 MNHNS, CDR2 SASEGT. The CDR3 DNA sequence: TGTGCCAGCGCGGAGCGGAGCTCCTACAATGAGCAGTTCTTC. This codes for CASAERSSYNEQFF.

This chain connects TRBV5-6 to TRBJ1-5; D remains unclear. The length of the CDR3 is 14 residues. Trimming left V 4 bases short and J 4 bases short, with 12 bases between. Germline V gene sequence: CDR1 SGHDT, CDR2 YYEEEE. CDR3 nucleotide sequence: TGTGCCAGCAGCCTAGCACAAGCGAATCAGCCCCAGCATTTT. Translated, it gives CASSLAQANQPQHF.

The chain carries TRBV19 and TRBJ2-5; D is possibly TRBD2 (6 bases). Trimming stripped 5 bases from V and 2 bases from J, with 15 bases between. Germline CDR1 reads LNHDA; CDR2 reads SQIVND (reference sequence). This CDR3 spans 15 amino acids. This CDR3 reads CASSQIGTAQETQYF. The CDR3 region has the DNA TGTGCCAGTAGTCAAATTGGGACTGCTCAAGAGACCCAGTACTTC.

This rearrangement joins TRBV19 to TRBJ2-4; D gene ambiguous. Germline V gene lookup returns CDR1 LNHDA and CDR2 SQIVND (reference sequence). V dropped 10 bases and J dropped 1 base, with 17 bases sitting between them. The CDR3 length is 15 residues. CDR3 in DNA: TGTGCCACGGCAGGTCTGGGCTCGGCCAAAAACATTCAGTACTTC. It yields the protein CATAGLGSAKNIQYF.